The clone carrying this T cell receptor (beta chain) is large within its sample. The germline gene is not matched at one end of the junction; a read error may be the cause. Since it is a stray read in a library aimed at alpha chains, this beta chain has a size that is not meaningful. This record belongs to a study of spatial heterogeneity in lung cancer. TCRdb passed the 5' RACE reads through MiXCR, listing each CDR3 protein once. The sample has 9,500 to 11,000 distinct CDR3 sequences, around 5.8% seen once. There are 17 residues in the CDR3. Germline V gene lookup returns CDR1 MDHEN and CDR2 SYDVKM. As to time point: sample taken at primary tumor resection. The study sequenced unsorted whole RNA from tumor, nontumor lung or frozen PBMC.

The starting material was PBMCs, obtained at surgery. The TCR comes from a male donor with early-stage non-small cell lung cancer. This chain links TRBV28 with TRBJ2-6; no clear D gene. As DNA, the CDR3 is TGTGCCACCAGTGGATCCCAATCCAGCTCTGGGGCCAACGTCCTGACTTTC. Its translation: CATSGSQSSSGANVLTF.